These 13 T cell receptor beta chains share one sample of origin, sequenced in a study of control samples from healthy donors and cancer patients. Sequencing was performed with immunoSEQ multiplex PCR; in TCRdb, only in-frame clones are kept and a portion is missing. The table includes roughly 88,000 clones, about nine tenths detected once. Input material: blood. These receptors all come from a man in his fifties or sixties in good health.

The V and J genes are TRBV7-9 and TRBJ2-3; TRBD2 aligns across 8 bases. The ends lost 8 bases at V and 0 bases at J; junction bases unmatched: 10. The germline gives CDR1 SEHNR, CDR2 FQNEAQ (reference sequence). The CDR3 covers 16 residues. CDR3 sequence reads: CASCVRRGVSTDTQYF. The CDR3 region has the DNA TGTGCCAGCTGCGTCCGGCGGGGGGTTAGCACAGATACGCAGTATTTT.

In its sample, this clone was seen a few times. The chain joins TRBV9 to TRBJ2-3; either TRBD1 or TRBD2 may supply D (6 bases each). The CDR3 spans 16 residues. Trimming pared 0 bases from V and 4 bases from J, leaving 15 bases between. CDR1 and CDR2 (germline): SGDLS, YYNGEE. CDR3 residues: CASSVEKGGLADTQYF. The CDR3 region has the DNA TGTGCCAGCAGCGTAGAGAAGGGGGGCCTCGCAGATACGCAGTATTTT.

The chain uses TRBV4-1 and TRBJ1-2, with a weak D call TRBD1 (5 bases). V dropped 0 bases and J dropped 5 bases, with 13 bases sitting between them. CDR1 and CDR2 from the germline V gene are MGHRA and YSYEKL. The CDR3 runs to 15 residues. The CDR3 DNA follows: TGCGCCAGCAGCCAAGAGTGGGGCAGCGTTTATGGCTACACCTTC. As protein: CASSQEWGSVYGYTF.

The chain combines TRBV21-1 with TRBJ1-5; the D call TRBD1 from the table was never checked on the DNA. TRBV21-1 is a pseudogene. The CDR3 is made up of 18 amino acids. DNA of the CDR3: TGTGCCAGCAGCAAAGGCAGGGGCGTTAGTCCGAGCAATCAGCCCCAGCATTTT. As protein: CASSKGRGVSPSNQPQHF.

The rearrangement uses TRBV12-3 or TRBV12-4 and TRBJ1-1, with 7 bases fitting TRBD1. This CDR3 is 13 amino acids long. Trimming removed 4 bases from V and 12 bases from J; junction bases left unmatched: 11. This chain's CDR3 is CASSSRQGSFPFF. Here the CDR3 DNA reads TGTGCCAGCAGTTCCCGACAGGGAAGCTTCCCTTTCTTT.

This chain connects TRBV21-1 to TRBJ1-6; TRBD1, the D gene given by the table, was not confirmed from the DNA. TRBV21-1 is labeled a pseudogene. The CDR3 has 18 residues. CDR3 region: CASSEQSGAPNYNSPLHF. The CDR3 nucleotides read TGTGCCAGCAGCGAACAATCAGGGGCTCCGAATTATAATTCACCCCTCCACTTT.

The V and J genes are TRBV10-1 and TRBJ2-7; D unclear. The V end lost 2 bases, the J end lost 5 bases, and 10 bases lay between the germline ends. The CDR3 has 13 residues. The germline gives CDR1 WNHNN, CDR2 SYGVQD (reference sequence). The CDR3 reads CASSERRTDEQYF. The DNA for the CDR3 is TGCGCCAGCAGTGAGCGTCGGACGGACGAGCAGTACTTC.

This chain connects TRBV7-6 to TRBJ2-7; no reliable D call. Trimming pared 5 bases from V and 1 base from J, leaving 15 bases between. The CDR3 spans 15 residues. Germline V CDR1 and CDR2: SGHVS, FNYEAQ. The CDR3 DNA follows: TGTGCCAGCAGCGTCTCGGCCGACGTATCCTACGAGCAGTACTTC. Translated: CASSVSADVSYEQYF.

This chain uses TRBV7-8 with TRBJ2-1; tentative D call: TRBD1 (6 bases). Germline CDR1 and CDR2: SGHVS and FQNEAQ. The CDR3 is 15 residues long. V lost 1 base and J lost 4, with 11 bases in between. The CDR3 is CASSLERGRYNEQFF. Written as DNA, the CDR3 is TGTGCCAGCAGCTTAGAGAGGGGGAGATACAATGAGCAGTTCTTC.

The CDR3 here is CASSSRPLATQETQYF. The CDR3 DNA follows: TGTGCCAGCAGCTCCCGACCTCTAGCTACCCAGGAGACCCAGTACTTC. The V gene is TRBV7-2, the J gene TRBJ2-5; TRBD2 is a possible D gene (5 bases). In germline, CDR1 is SGHTA, CDR2 FQGNSA. This CDR3 has 16 amino acids. V lost 4 bases and J 5 bases, leaving 20 bases between the germline ends. Full variable domain (rest looked up from reference TRBV7-2 and TRBJ2-5): GAGVSQSPSNKVTEKGKDVELRCDPISGHTALYWYRQSLGQGLEFLIYFQGNSAPDKSGLPSDRFSAERTGGSVSTLTIQRTQQEDSAVYLCASSSRPLATQETQYFGPGTRLLVL.

The chain has TRBV19 and TRBJ2-2; TRBD1 or TRBD2 may be the D gene (5 bases each). V was clipped by 0 bases and J by 4 bases, with 15 bases between them. Germline CDR1 LNHDA, CDR2 SQIVND (reference sequence). CDR3 size: 17 residues. The CDR3 protein is CASSIDWAGSGTGELFF. In nucleotides, the CDR3 is TGTGCCAGTAGTATAGATTGGGCAGGGAGTGGCACCGGGGAGCTGTTTTTT.

The V and J genes are TRBV30 and TRBJ1-2, with D unresolved. Between the trimmed V and J ends, which lost 4 bases and 4 bases, there was a span of 10 bases. The CDR3 covers 12 residues. Germline V gene lookup returns CDR1 GTSNPN and CDR2 SVGIG (reference sequence). The DNA of the CDR3 is TGTGCCTGGAAGATGGGAATCTATGGCTACACCTTC. This codes for CAWKMGIYGYTF.

This clone appeared once. The rearrangement links TRBV6-6 to TRBJ1-1; D perhaps matches TRBD1 (5 bases). This CDR3 is built from 14 residues. V was cut by 7 bases and J by 5 bases, with 17 bases left in between. Germline-derived CDR1 and CDR2 are MNHNY and SVGAGI (reference sequence). The CDR3 reads CASTFFDRGTEAFF. The CDR3, as DNA: TGTGCCAGCACCTTTTTCGACAGAGGGACTGAAGCTTTCTTT.